The sample holds many counts of the clone carrying this TCR beta chain. RNA transcripts served as the template for amplifying TCR beta CDR3 regions. The HTBI set primed first-round TCR CDR3 RT-PCR. TCRdb re-called the multiplex PCR reads with MiXCR, one entry per CDR3 protein. Seen here are approximately 740,000 distinct CDR3 sequences, 14% observed once, and the top ten hold 9.5% to 13%. This sample is part of a study of T cells in Graves' hyperthyroidism and ophthalmopathy. A patient was excluded if there was uncontrolled infection, other autoimmune disease, pregnancy or lactation. Trimming pared 3 bases from V and 5 bases from J, leaving 11 bases between. The germline V gene has CDR1 MDHEN and CDR2 SYDVKM. The CDR3 spans 14 residues.

Input material: blood. This TCR was recovered from a woman aged 18-29 years with Graves' hyperthyroidism. The chain uses TRBV28 and TRBJ1-5, with a tentative D call TRBD1 (5 bases). The CDR3 nucleotides are TGTGCCAGCAGTTTTGGAGGGGCCCATCAGCCCCAGCATTTT. Translated, it gives CASSFGGAHQPQHF.